The 11 T cell receptor beta chains listed next were all sequenced from one sample in a study of preoperative IRX-2 immunotherapy in early breast cancer. Documented treatment: preoperative locoregional IRX-2 cytokine immunotherapy. Only in-frame clones appear in the TCRdb table, and some are missing; sequencing was by immunoSEQ multiplex PCR. Among roughly 62,000 clones listed, around 94% were seen once. The material was obtained from a patient treated with IRX-2 immunotherapy. The origin of the receptors is a human donor with breast cancer.

The chain is built from TRBV2 and TRBJ2-2; perhaps TRBD1 as D (6 bases). V dropped 6 bases and J dropped 7 bases, with 12 bases sitting between them. Germline V gene lookup returns CDR1 SNHLY and CDR2 FYNNEI. This CDR3 has 13 residues. For the CDR3, the DNA is TGTGCCAGCAGAGGGGGTCAGATCGGGGAGCTGTTTTTT. Translated: CASRGGQIGELFF.

The CDR3 loop reads CASSTDRANEQFF. CDR3 sequence (DNA): TGTGCCAGCAGTACCGACAGGGCCAATGAGCAGTTCTTC. V usage is TRBV7-8 and J usage is TRBJ2-1; 7 nucleotides line up with TRBD1. Trimming took 6 bases from V and 6 from J; bases not matched to a gene: 5. Germline V gene lookup returns CDR1 SGHVS and CDR2 FQNEAQ. The CDR3 contains 13 residues.

This chain uses TRBV16 with TRBJ1-5; D is undetermined. Germline lookup yields CDR1 KGHSY and CDR2 FQNENV. V was cut by 5 bases and J by 1 base, with 3 bases left in between. The CDR3 is 12 residues long. CDR3 region: CASSDSNQPQHF. For the CDR3, the DNA is TGTGCCAGCAGCGACAGCAATCAGCCCCAGCATTTT.

V is TRBV27 and J is TRBJ2-1; D remains ambiguous. The germline V gene has CDR1 MNHEY and CDR2 SMNVEV (reference sequence). The CDR3 extends over 12 amino acids. V lost 0 bases and J 9 bases, leaving 6 bases between the germline ends. In nucleotides, the CDR3 is TGTGCCAGCAGTTTATCACATTCTGAGCAGTTCTTC. As protein: CASSLSHSEQFF.

The rearrangement joins TRBV18 to TRBJ2-7; no clear D. The CDR3 is made up of 12 amino acids. V lost 4 bases to trimming and J lost 3 bases, with 7 bases between them. Germline CDR1 KGHSH, CDR2 LQKENI. The CDR3 bases are TGTGCCAGCTCACTCGAAGGCTACGAGCAGTACTTC. Protein product: CASSLEGYEQYF.

V is TRBV19 and J is TRBJ2-4, with 11 bases that match TRBD1. The V gene's germline CDR1 is LNHDA and CDR2 SQIVND (reference sequence). V trimming: 6 bases; J trimming: 8 bases; junction bases outside the gene matches: 9. The CDR3 runs to 15 residues. The CDR3 region is CASSPIPGQGDIQYF. CDR3 nucleotide sequence: TGTGCCAGTAGCCCAATCCCGGGACAGGGGGACATTCAGTACTTC.

Here the CDR3 reads CASSTQGYEQYF. CDR3 nucleotide sequence: TGTGCCAGTAGTACACAGGGTTACGAGCAGTACTTC. The gene calls are TRBV19 and TRBJ2-7, with D tentatively TRBD1 (6 bases). In germline, CDR1 is LNHDA, CDR2 SQIVND (reference sequence). The germline V and J ends were trimmed by 4 bases and 4 bases, with 8 bases remaining between them. The CDR3 extends over 12 amino acids.

The rearrangement joins TRBV7-9 to TRBJ2-7; TRBD2 agrees at 7 bases. In germline, CDR1 is SEHNR, CDR2 FQNEAQ (reference sequence). The V segment lost 5 bases and the J segment 6 bases; nucleotides outside the gene matches: 4. CDR3 size: 12 residues. CDR3 sequence: CASSPTSLEQYF. CDR3 sequence (DNA): TGTGCCAGCAGCCCGACTAGCCTCGAGCAGTACTTC. Full variable domain (remainder filled in from reference TRBV7-9 and TRBJ2-7): DTGVSQNPRHKITKRGQNVTFRCDPISEHNRLYWYRQTLGQGPEFLTYFQNEAQLEKSRLLSDRFSAERPKGSFSTLEIQRTEQGDSAMYLCASSPTSLEQYFGPGTRLTVT.

This sequence joins TRBV6-5 and TRBJ2-7; TRBD1 matches at 12 bases. The trim removed 6 bases at V and 4 bases at J, leaving 4 bases unmatched. The CDR3 runs 14 residues. CDR1 is MNHEY, CDR2 SVGAGI, per germline. The CDR3 nucleotides are TGTGCCAGCAGAATGGGACAGGGGGCTTACGAGCAGTACTTC. Translated, it gives CASRMGQGAYEQYF.

V is TRBV27 and J is TRBJ2-2; 10 positions agree with TRBD2. V lost 0 bases and J lost 5; bases outside the gene matches: 9. Germline V gives CDR1 MNHEY, CDR2 SMNVEV (reference sequence). This CDR3 has 18 residues. The CDR3: CASSLSAGLAGETGELFF. In nucleotides, the CDR3 is TGTGCCAGCAGTTTATCCGCTGGGCTAGCGGGAGAAACCGGGGAGCTGTTTTTT.

V and J are TRBV29-1 and TRBJ2-5, with 8 bases identical to TRBD2. There are 12 residues in the CDR3. Germline V CDR1 and CDR2: SQVTM, ANQGSEA. With 2 bases clipped from V and 5 bases from J, the junction kept 1 base outside the gene matches. Here the CDR3 DNA reads TGCAGCGTTGAACCGGGAGGGGAGACCCAGTACTTC. Its translation: CSVEPGGETQYF.